Below are 9 T cell receptor beta chains sequenced from a single sample in a study of CD8+CD57+ T cells in acquired aplastic anemia. It was genomic DNA that served as the template for profiling TCR beta VDJ and CDR3. From the reads, TCRdb called clonotypes with MiXCR, one entry per CDR3 protein. The sample carries 150,000 to 200,000 distinct CDR3 sequences, 55% to 70% recorded once. What was sequenced was sorted CD4+, CD8+, or CD8+CD57+ T cells (not recorded which) from PBMCs. Receptors originate from a human donor with severe aplastic anemia or a healthy control (not recorded which).

The chain recombines TRBV19 with TRBJ1-2; D possibly corresponds to TRBD1 (5 bases). The V and J ends lost 7 bases and 8 bases respectively, with 14 bases between them. The CDR3 has 12 residues. The germline CDR1 and CDR2 sequences are LNHDA and SQIVND (reference sequence). CDR3 sequence: CASTSSGRGYTF. The CDR3 DNA follows: TGTGCCAGTACCTCGTCGGGGCGAGGCTACACCTTC. Full variable domain (remainder filled in from reference TRBV19 and TRBJ1-2): DGGITQSPKYLFRKEGQNVTLSCEQNLNHDAMYWYRQDPGQGLRLIYYSQIVNDFQKGDIAEGYSVSREKKESFPLTVTSAQKNPTAFYLCASTSSGRGYTFGSGTRLTVV.

V usage is TRBV7-9 and J usage is TRBJ2-1; D gene unclear. V lost 3 bases to trimming and J lost 4 bases, with 10 bases between them. The CDR3 loop spans 14 amino acids. CDR1 is SEHNR, CDR2 FQNEAQ, per germline (reference sequence). The CDR3 reads CASSLSETYNEQFF. CDR3 bases: TGTGCCAGCAGCTTGTCTGAGACTTACAATGAGCAGTTCTTC.

The V and J genes are TRBV20-1 and TRBJ2-7, with 7 positions matching TRBD1. Germline V gene lookup returns CDR1 DFQATT and CDR2 SNEGSKA (reference sequence). Trimming removed 6 bases from V and 5 bases from J; junction bases left unmatched: 7. The CDR3 totals 12 residues. CDR3 sequence (DNA): TGCAGTGCCAAAGGACAGGTGAACGAGCAGTACTTC. The encoded protein is CSAKGQVNEQYF.

Remarks on this clonotype: One junction end does not reproduce the germline sequence, and a read error may be involved. The chain carries TRBV10-3 and TRBJ1-1; D is possibly TRBD1 (5 bases). The length of the CDR3 is 15 residues. Per the germline V gene, CDR1 is ENHRY and CDR2 is SYGVKD. CDR3 amino acids: CVISGGKTYNTEAFF. CDR3 coding DNA: TGTGTCATCAGTGGGGGGAAAACTTACAACACTGAAGCTTTCTTT.

V and J are TRBV9 and TRBJ2-5; the D gene could be TRBD1 or TRBD2 (5 bases each). V was clipped by 5 bases and J by 4 bases, with 12 bases between them. This CDR3 comprises 13 residues. The germline V gene encodes CDR1 SGDLS and CDR2 YYNGEE. CDR3 loop: CASSVERGETQYF. The DNA of the CDR3 is TGTGCCAGCAGTGTCGAGAGGGGAGAGACCCAGTACTTC.

On this clonotype itself: The junction does not match germline at one end; this may be a read error. This chain links TRBV25-1 with TRBJ2-6; D gene uncertain. This CDR3 has 15 residues. Germline CDR1 MGHDK, CDR2 SYGVNS. The CDR3 DNA follows: TGTGCCGGCAGTGAATCATTTGCTGGGGCCAACGTCCTGACTTTC. This encodes CAGSESFAGANVLTF.

The chain links TRBV2 to TRBJ2-3, with TRBD1 matching 8 bases. With V trimmed by 6 bases and J by 2 bases, 7 bases remained unmatched. The V gene's germline CDR1 is SNHLY and CDR2 FYNNEI. CDR3 length: 15 amino acids. This CDR3 reads CASRATGGLTDTQYF. The CDR3 coding sequence is TGTGCCAGCAGAGCAACAGGGGGACTCACAGATACGCAGTATTTT.

Turning to this clonotype: One end of the junction is discordant with germline, which a read error may explain. The DNA of the CDR3 is TGTGCCAGCAGTGGCTACAGGAGGCAGGACACTGAAGCTTCCTTT. Amino acids: CASSGYRRQDTEASF. The chain is built from TRBV25-1 and TRBJ1-1, with D tentatively TRBD1 (5 bases). From germline, CDR1 is MGHDK and CDR2 SYGVNS. The CDR3 is 15 amino acids.

This clonotype was detected ten times or more. The V call is TRBV24-1, the J call TRBJ1-1; TRBD1 matches at 8 bases. V gave up 7 bases and J gave up 4 bases; unmatched junction bases: 7. This CDR3 region has 14 residues. Germline CDR1 reads KGHDR; CDR2 reads SFDVKD. The DNA of the CDR3 is TGTGCCACCAGAGGACAGGGCGGTGTCACTGAAGCTTTCTTT. This gives the protein CATRGQGGVTEAFF.